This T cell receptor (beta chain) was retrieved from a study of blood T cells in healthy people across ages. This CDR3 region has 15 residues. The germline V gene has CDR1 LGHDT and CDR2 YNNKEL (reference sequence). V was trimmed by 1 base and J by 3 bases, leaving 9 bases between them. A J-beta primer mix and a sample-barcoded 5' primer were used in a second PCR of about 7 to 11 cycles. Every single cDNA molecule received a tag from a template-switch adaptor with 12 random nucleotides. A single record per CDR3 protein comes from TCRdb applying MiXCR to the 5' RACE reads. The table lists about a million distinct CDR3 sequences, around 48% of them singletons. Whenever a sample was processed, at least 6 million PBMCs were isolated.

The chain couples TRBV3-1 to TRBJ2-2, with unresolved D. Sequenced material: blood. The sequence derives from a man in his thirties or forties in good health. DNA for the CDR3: TGTGCCAGCAGCCAAGGGACCTTGGACACCGGGGAGCTGTTTTTT. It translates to CASSQGTLDTGELFF.